In its sample, the clone carrying this T cell receptor beta chain was seen many times. Germline assignment: CDR1 MNHNS and CDR2 SASEGT. V lost 3 bases and J lost 6; bases outside the gene matches: 8. The CDR3 spans 14 residues. This record belongs to a study of liver allograft versus peripheral blood T cells. The wider study: Blood and transplanted-liver T cell receptor repertoires from recipients were compared.

TCRdb reprocessed the reads via MiXCR and lists one record per CDR3 protein. This table holds 9,300 or so distinct CDR3 sequences, 16% found once. The chain combines TRBV6-1 with TRBJ2-7; 7 nucleotides agree with TRBD1. The TCR was taken from a human patient who had a liver transplant. T cells may partly derive from the graft donor. The CDR3 loop reads CASSEDRSLREQYF. The CDR3 nucleotides are TGTGCCAGCAGTGAGGACAGGAGTCTCCGCGAGCAGTACTTC.